What follows is one T cell receptor beta chain and its context. Antigen: not known. The data are from a study of T cells in localized non-small cell lung cancer. TCRdb keeps only in-frame clones here, not all; method: immunoSEQ multiplex PCR. The sample has 40,000 to 60,000 clones, about four fifths seen once. General study findings and limits: A median around 57 of the top 100 tumor clones appeared in adjacent lung. Sequencing covered just one tumor region, so heterogeneity cannot be ruled out. Uninvolved adjacent lung had the highest recorded T cell clonality, with tumor below it.

Sequenced here: peripheral blood mononuclear cells, sampled before any cancer treatment. The sequence derives from a man between 40 and 69 years old with stage III lung adenocarcinoma.

CDR3 protein: CASDDRRDTEAFF. CDR3 nucleotides: TGTGCCAGCGACGACCGACGGGACACTGAAGCTTTCTTT. The V and J genes are TRBV6-6 and TRBJ1-1; D gene ambiguous. CDR1 and CDR2 from the germline V gene are MNHNY and SVGAGI (reference sequence). The V and J ends lost 8 bases and 3 bases respectively, with 13 bases between them. This CDR3 is 13 amino acids long.